This TCR beta chain was obtained from a study of response to subunit inactivated influenza vaccine. Study outcomes and limitations: The authors suggested that few new T cells are recruited per seasonal influenza vaccination.

Remarks on this clonotype: Its antigen is still unknown.

One entry per CDR3 protein, called by TCRdb with MiXCR from the RT-PCR reads. The top ten clones hold about a tenth of a sample with about 300,000 distinct CDR3 sequences, 22% of them seen once. Germline lookup yields CDR1 LNHDA and CDR2 SQIVND (reference sequence). The CDR3 loop spans 12 amino acids. J was trimmed by 3 bases and V by 8 bases; bases with no gene match: 2. The V gene is TRBV19, the J gene TRBJ1-2, with 8 bases lining up with TRBD1. The sample consisted of PBMCs from blood, taken around 22 months after vaccination. The sequence was collected from a man aged 50 to 75 who received an inactivated influenza vaccine. The CDR3: CASRGQDYGYTF. Written as DNA, the CDR3 is TGTGCCAGTCGGGGACAGGACTATGGCTACACCTTC.